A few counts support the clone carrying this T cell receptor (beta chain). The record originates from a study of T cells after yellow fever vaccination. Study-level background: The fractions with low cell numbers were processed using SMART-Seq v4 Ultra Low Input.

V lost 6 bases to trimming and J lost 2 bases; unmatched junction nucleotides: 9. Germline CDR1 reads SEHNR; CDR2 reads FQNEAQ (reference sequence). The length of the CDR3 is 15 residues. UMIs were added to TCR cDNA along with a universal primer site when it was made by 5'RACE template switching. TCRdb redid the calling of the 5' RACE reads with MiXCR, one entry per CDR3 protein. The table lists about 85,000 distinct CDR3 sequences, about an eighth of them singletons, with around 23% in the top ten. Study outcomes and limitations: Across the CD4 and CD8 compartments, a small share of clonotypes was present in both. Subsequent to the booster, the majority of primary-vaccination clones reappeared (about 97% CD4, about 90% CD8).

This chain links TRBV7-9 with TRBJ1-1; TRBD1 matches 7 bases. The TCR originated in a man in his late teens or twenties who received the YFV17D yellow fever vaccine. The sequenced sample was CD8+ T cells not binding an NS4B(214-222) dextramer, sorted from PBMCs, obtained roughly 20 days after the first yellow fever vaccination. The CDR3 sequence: CASRTGTAYNTEAFF. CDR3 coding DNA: TGTGCCAGCAGGACTGGGACAGCCTACAACACTGAAGCTTTCTTT.